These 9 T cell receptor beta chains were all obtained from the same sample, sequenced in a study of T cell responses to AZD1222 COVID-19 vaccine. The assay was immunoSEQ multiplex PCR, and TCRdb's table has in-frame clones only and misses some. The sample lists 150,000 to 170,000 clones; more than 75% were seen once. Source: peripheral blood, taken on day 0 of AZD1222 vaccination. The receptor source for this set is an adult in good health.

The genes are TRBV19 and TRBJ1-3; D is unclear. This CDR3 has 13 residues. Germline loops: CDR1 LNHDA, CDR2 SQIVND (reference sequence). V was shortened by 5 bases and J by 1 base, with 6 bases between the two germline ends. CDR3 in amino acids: CASSGVSGNTIYF. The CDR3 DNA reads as TGTGCCAGTAGTGGGGTGTCTGGAAACACCATATATTTT.

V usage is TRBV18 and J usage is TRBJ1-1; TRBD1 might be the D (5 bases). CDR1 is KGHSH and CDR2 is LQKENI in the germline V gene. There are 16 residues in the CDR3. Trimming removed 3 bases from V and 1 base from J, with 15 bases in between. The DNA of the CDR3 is TGTGCCAGCTCACCTCTGGGGCTCCCTAGGAACACTGAAGCTTTCTTT. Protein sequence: CASSPLGLPRNTEAFF. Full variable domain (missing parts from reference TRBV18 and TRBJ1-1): NAGVMQNPRHLVRRRGQEARLRCSPMKGHSHVYWYRQLPEEGLKFMVYLQKENIIDESGMPKERFSAEFPKEGPSILRIQQVVRGDSAAYFCASSPLGLPRNTEAFFGQGTRLTVV.

Written as DNA, the CDR3 is TGTGCCAGCAGCCGACAGGGCGCGAACACCGGGGAGCTGTTTTTT. It specifies CASSRQGANTGELFF. The rearrangement joins TRBV2 to TRBJ2-2; 7 bases are a match to TRBD1. This CDR3 comprises 15 residues. The germline V gene has CDR1 SNHLY and CDR2 FYNNEI. The V and J ends lost 6 bases and 0 bases, in that order; junction bases with no gene match: 4. Full variable domain (missing parts from reference TRBV2 and TRBJ2-2): EPEVTQTPSHQVTQMGQEVILRCVPISNHLYFYWYRQILGQKVEFLVSFYNNEISEKSEIFDDQFSVERPDGSNFTLKIRSTKLEDSAMYFCASSRQGANTGELFFGEGSRLTVL.

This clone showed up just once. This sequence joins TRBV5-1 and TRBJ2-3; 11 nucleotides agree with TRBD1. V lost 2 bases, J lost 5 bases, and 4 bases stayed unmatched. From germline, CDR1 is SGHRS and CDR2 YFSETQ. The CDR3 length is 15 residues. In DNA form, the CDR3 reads TGCGCCAGCAGCTTAAGGGGGACAGGGGGAGATACGCAGTATTTT. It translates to CASSLRGTGGDTQYF.

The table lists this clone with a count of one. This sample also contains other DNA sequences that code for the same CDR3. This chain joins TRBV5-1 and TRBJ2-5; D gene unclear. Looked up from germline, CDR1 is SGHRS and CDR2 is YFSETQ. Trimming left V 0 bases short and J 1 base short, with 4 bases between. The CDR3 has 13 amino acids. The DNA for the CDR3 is TGCGCCAGCAGCTTGGGGGGCCAAGAGACCCAGTACTTC. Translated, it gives CASSLGGQETQYF.

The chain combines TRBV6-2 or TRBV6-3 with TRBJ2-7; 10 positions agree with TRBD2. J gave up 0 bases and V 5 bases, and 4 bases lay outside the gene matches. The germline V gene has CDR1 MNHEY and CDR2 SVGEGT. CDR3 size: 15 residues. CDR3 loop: CASSNSGRLSYEQYF. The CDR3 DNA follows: TGTGCCAGCAGTAATAGCGGGAGGCTCTCCTACGAGCAGTACTTC.

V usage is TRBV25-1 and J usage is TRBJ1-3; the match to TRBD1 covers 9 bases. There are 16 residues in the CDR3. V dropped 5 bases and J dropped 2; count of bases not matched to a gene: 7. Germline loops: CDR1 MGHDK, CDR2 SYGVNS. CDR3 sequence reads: CASSNRDRETGNTIYF. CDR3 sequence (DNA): TGTGCCAGCAGTAACCGGGACAGGGAAACTGGAAACACCATATATTTT. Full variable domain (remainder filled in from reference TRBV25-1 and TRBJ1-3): EADIYQTPRYLVIGTGKKITLECSQTMGHDKMYWYQQDPGMELHLIHYSYGVNSTEKGDLSSESTVSRIRTEHFPLTLESARPSHTSQYLCASSNRDRETGNTIYFGEGSWLTVV.

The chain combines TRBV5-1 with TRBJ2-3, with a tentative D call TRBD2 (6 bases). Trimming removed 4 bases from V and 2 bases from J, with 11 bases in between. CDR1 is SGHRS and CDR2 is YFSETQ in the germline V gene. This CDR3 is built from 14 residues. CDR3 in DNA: TGCGCCAGCAGCCCGGGACTGATCACAGATACGCAGTATTTT. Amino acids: CASSPGLITDTQYF.

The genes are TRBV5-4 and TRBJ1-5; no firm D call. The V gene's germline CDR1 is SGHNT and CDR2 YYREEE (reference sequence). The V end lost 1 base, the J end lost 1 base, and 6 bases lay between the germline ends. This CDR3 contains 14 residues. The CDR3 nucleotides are TGTGCCAGCAGCTTGTCTGGGAGCAATCAGCCCCAGCATTTT. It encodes CASSLSGSNQPQHF.